This T cell receptor (beta chain) was sequenced in a study of blood T cell repertoires in COVID-19. The V gene's germline CDR1 is SGHVS and CDR2 FNYEAQ. V lost 5 bases to trimming and J lost 12 bases; unmatched junction nucleotides: 5. The length of the CDR3 is 14 residues. Participant ages covered about 18 to 89 years across about two dozen US areas. Some clones are missing from TCRdb's copy, which holds only in-frame ones; the method was immunoSEQ multiplex PCR. This table has around 140,000 clones, 87% appearing once. The sequenced material came from PBMCs or T cells enriched from blood (not recorded which). This receptor was taken from a woman aged 40 to 49 who had been exposed to COVID-19. This chain connects TRBV7-6 to TRBJ1-6; 12 nucleotides match TRBD1. The CDR3 DNA reads as TGTGCCAGCAGCCCCGGGACAGGGGGCGAACCCCTCCACTTT. Translated, it gives CASSPGTGGEPLHF.